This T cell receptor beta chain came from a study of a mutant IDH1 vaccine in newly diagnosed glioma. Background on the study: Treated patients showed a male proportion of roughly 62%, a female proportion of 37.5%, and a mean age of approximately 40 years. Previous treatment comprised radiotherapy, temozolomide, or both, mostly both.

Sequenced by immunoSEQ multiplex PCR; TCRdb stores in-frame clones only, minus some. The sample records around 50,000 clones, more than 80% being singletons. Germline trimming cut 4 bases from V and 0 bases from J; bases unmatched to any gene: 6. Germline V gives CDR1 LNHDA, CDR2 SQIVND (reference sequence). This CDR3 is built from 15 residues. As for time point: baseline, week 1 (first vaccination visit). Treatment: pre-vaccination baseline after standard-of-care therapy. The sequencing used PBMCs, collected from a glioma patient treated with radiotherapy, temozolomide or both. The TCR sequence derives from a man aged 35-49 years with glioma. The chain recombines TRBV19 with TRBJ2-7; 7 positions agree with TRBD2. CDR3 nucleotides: TGTGCCAGTAGTAGGGGGGGACTGGCCTCCTACGAGCAGTACTTC. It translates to CASSRGGLASYEQYF. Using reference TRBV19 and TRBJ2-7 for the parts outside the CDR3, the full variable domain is DGGITQSPKYLFRKEGQNVTLSCEQNLNHDAMYWYRQDPGQGLRLIYYSQIVNDFQKGDIAEGYSVSREKKESFPLTVTSAQKNPTAFYLCASSRGGLASYEQYFGPGTRLTVT.